This T cell receptor beta chain was profiled in a study of shared clonotypes between healthy human individuals. The wider study: There were three CD4 naive, three CD4 memory, two CD8 naive and one CD8 memory plates per donor.

Remarks on this clone: Its antigen is undetermined.

The donor population consisted of healthy HIV-negative adults with no recent acute infections or vaccinations. Some clones are missing from TCRdb's copy, which holds only in-frame ones; the method was immunoSEQ multiplex PCR. The sample lists about 2.4 million clones, roughly 92% occurring once. Study observations and caveats: Memory subsets had estimated richness that was generally smaller than that of naive subsets.

CDR3 length equals 16 residues. V lost 0 bases and J 2 bases, leaving 11 bases between the germline ends. Germline assignment: CDR1 MNHNS and CDR2 SASEGT. The TCR comes from a man younger than 30 in good health. The source material was naive CD4+ T cells sorted from blood. Subset: CD45RA+ positively selected. The rearrangement uses TRBV6-1 and TRBJ1-5, with D unresolved. This CDR3 is CASSEAGLPGNQPQHF. The CDR3 coding sequence is TGTGCCAGCAGTGAAGCGGGCCTACCAGGCAATCAGCCCCAGCATTTT.